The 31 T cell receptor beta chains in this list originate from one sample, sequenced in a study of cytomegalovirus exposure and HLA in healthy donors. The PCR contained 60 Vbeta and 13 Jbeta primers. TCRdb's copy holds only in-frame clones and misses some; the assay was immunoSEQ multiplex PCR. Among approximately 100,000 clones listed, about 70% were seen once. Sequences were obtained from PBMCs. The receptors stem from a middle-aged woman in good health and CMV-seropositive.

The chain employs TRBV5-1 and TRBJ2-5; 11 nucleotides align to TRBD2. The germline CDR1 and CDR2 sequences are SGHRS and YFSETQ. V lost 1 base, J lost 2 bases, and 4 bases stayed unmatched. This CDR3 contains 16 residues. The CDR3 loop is CASSLTSGGHQETQYF. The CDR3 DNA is TGCGCCAGCAGCTTGACTAGCGGGGGCCATCAAGAGACCCAGTACTTC.

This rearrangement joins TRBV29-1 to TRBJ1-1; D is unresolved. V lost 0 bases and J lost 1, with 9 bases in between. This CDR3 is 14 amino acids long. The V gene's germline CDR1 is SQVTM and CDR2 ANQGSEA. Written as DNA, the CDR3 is TGCAGCGTTGAAGATCGGGTACCGAACACTGAAGCTTTCTTT. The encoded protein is CSVEDRVPNTEAFF.

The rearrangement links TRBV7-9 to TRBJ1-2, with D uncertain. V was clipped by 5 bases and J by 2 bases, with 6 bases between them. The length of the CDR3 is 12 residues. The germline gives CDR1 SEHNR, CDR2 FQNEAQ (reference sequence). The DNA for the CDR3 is TGTGCCAGCAGCCAGGCCAACTATGGCTACACCTTC. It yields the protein CASSQANYGYTF.

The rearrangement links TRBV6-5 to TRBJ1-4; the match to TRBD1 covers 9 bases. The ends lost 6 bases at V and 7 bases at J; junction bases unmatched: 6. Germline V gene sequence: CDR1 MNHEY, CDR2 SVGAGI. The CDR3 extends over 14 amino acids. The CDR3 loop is CASSQQGAVEKLFF. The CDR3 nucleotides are TGTGCCAGCAGCCAACAGGGGGCTGTTGAAAAACTGTTTTTT.

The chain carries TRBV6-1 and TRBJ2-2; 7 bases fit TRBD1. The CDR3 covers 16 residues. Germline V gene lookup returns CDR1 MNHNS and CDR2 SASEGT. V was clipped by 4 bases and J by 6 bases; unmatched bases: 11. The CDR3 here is CASSVTQGLESGELFF. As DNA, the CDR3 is TGTGCCAGCAGTGTTACACAGGGGTTAGAGTCCGGGGAGCTGTTTTTT.

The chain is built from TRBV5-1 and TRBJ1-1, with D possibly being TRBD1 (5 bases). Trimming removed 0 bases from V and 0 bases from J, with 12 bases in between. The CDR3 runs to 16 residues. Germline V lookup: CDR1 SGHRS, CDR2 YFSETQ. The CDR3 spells CASSLGQGGMNTEAFF. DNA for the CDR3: TGCGCCAGCAGCTTGGGGCAGGGAGGGATGAACACTGAAGCTTTCTTT.

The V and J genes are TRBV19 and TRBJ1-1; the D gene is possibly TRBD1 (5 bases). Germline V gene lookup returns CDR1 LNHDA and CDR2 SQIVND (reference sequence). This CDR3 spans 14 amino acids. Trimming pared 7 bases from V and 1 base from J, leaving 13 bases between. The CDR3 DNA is TGTGCCAGTACCCCTGGAGGGGCGAACACTGAAGCTTTCTTT. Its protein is CASTPGGANTEAFF.

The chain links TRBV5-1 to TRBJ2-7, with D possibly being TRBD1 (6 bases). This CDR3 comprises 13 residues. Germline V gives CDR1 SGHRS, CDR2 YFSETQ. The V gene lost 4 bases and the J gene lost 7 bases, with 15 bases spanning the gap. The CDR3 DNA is TGCGCCAGCAGCACTACACAGGGTGGGGAGCAGTACTTC. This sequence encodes CASSTTQGGEQYF.

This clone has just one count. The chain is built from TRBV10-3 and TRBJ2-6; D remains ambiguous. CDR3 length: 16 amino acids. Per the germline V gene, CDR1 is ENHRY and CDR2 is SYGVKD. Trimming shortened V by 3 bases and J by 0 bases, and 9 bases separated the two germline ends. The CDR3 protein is CAISDSGFSGANVLTF. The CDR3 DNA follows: TGTGCCATCAGTGATTCCGGGTTCTCTGGGGCCAACGTCCTGACTTTC.

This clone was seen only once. The CDR3 coding sequence is TGTGCCAGCAGTCCTGGGCTTTCACCCCTCCACTTT. Translated: CASSPGLSPLHF. The chain is built from TRBV7-9 and TRBJ1-6, with D unclear. Germline loops: CDR1 SEHNR, CDR2 FQNEAQ (reference sequence). The V gene lost 6 bases and the J gene lost 9 bases, with 9 bases spanning the gap. The CDR3 loop spans 12 amino acids.

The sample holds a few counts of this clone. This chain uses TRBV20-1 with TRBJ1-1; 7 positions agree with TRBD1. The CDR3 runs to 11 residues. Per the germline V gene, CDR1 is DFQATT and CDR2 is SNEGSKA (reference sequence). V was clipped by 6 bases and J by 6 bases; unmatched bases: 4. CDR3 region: CSATDRSEAFF. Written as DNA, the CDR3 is TGCAGTGCCACGGACAGGTCTGAAGCTTTCTTT.

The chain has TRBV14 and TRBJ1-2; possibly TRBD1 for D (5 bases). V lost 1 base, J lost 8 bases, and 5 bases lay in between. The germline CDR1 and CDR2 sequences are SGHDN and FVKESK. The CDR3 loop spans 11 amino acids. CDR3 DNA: TGTGCCAGCAGCCAAGGACAGGGCTACACCTTC. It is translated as CASSQGQGYTF.

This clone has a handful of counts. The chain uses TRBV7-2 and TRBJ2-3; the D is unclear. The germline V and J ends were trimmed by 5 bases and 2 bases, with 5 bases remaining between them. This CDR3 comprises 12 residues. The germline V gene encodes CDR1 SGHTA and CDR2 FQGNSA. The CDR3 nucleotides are TGTGCCAGCAGCCCAAACACAGATACGCAGTATTTT. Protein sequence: CASSPNTDTQYF.

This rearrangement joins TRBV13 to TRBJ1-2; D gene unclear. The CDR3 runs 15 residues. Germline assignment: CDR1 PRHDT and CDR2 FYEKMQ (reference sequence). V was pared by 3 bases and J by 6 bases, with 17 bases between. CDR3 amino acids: CASSLVRVLRDGYTF. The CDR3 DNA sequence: TGTGCCAGCAGCTTGGTCCGGGTACTTCGAGATGGCTACACCTTC.

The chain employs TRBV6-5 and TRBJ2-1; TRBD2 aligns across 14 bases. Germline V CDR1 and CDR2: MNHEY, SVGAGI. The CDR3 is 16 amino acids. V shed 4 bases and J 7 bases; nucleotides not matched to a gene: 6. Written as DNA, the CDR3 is TGTGCCAGCAGTTCGACTAGCGGGGGGGGCTATAATGAGCAGTTCTTC. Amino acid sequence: CASSSTSGGGYNEQFF.

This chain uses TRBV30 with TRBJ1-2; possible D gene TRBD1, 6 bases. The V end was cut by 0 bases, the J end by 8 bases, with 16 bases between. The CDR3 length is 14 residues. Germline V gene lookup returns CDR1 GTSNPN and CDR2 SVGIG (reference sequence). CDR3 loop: CAWSVQVRGGGYTF. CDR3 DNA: TGTGCCTGGAGTGTACAAGTTAGAGGGGGAGGCTACACCTTC.

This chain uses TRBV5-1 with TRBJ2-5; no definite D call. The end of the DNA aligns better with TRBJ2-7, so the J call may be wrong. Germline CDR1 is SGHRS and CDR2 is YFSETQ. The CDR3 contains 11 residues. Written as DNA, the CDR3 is TGCGCCAGCAGCTCGGTCTACGAGCAGTACTTC. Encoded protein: CASSSVYEQYF.

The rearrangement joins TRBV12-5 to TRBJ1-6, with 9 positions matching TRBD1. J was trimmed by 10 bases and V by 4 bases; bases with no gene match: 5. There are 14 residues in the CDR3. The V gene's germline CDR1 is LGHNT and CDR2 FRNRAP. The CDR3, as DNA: TGTGCTAGTGGTTCACAGGGGGCGGAATCACCCCTCCACTTT. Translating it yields CASGSQGAESPLHF.

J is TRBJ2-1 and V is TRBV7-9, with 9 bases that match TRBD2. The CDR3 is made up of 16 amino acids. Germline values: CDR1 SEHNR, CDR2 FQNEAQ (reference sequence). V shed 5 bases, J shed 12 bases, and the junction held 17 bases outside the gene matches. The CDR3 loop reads CASSSGEGAGGFRQFF. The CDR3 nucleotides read TGTGCCAGCAGCAGCGGGGAGGGAGCGGGGGGATTCCGGCAGTTCTTC. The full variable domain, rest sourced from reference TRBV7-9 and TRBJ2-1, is DTGVSQNPRHKITKRGQNVTFRCDPISEHNRLYWYRQTLGQGPEFLTYFQNEAQLEKSRLLSDRFSAERPKGSFSTLEIQRTEQGDSAMYLCASSSGEGAGGFRQFFGPGTRLTVL.

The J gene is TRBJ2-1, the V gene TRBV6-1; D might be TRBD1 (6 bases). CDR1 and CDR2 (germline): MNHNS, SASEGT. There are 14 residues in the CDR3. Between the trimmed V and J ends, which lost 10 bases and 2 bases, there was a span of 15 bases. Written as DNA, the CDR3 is TGTGCCACCAATCTACAGGGACCCTACAATGAGCAGTTCTTC. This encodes CATNLQGPYNEQFF.

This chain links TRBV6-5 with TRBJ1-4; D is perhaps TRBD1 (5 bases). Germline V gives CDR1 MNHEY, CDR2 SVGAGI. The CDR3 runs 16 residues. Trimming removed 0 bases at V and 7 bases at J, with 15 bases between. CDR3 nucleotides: TGTGCCAGCAGTTACTCAGGGGAAGGTGGTACTGAAAAACTGTTTTTT. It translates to CASSYSGEGGTEKLFF.

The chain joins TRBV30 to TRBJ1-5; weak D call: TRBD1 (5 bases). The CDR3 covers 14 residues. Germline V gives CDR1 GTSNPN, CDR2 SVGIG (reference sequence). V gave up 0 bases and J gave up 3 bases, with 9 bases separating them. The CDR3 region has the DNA TGTGCCTGGAGTGTGAAGGGGCTCAATCAGCCCCAGCATTTT. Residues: CAWSVKGLNQPQHF. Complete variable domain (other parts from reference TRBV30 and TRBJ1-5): SQTIHQWPATLVQPVGSPLSLECTVEGTSNPNLYWYRQAAGRGLQLLFYSVGIGQISSEVPQNLSASRPQDRQFILSSKKLLLSDSGFYLCAWSVKGLNQPQHFGDGTRLSIL.

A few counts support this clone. The CDR3 reads CASSQGLRSYEQYF. The CDR3 nucleotides are TGCGCCAGCAGCCAAGGTCTCCGCTCCTACGAGCAGTACTTC. The gene calls are TRBV4-1 and TRBJ2-7; D gene unclear. This CDR3 has 14 amino acids. Trimming left V 1 base short and J 0 bases short, with 7 bases between. Germline CDR1 and CDR2: MGHRA and YSYEKL.

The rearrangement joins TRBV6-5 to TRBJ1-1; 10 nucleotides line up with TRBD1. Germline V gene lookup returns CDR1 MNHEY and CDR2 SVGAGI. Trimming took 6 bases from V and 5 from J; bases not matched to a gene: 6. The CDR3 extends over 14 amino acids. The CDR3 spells CASSGTGEFTEAFF. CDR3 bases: TGTGCCAGCAGCGGGACAGGGGAATTTACTGAAGCTTTCTTT.

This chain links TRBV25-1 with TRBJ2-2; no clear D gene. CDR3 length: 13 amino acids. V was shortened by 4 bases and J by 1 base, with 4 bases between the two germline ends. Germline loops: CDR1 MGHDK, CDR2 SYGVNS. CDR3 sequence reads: CASSAQNTGELFF. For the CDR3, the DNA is TGTGCCAGCAGTGCACAGAACACCGGGGAGCTGTTTTTT.

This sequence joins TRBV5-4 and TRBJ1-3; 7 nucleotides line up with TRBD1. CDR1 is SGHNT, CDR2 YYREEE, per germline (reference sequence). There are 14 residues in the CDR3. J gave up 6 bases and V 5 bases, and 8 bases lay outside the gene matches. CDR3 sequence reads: CASSLRQGENTIYF. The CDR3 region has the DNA TGTGCCAGCAGTCTTAGACAGGGAGAAAACACCATATATTTT. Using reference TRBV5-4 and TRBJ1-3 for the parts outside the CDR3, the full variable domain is ETGVTQSPTHLIKTRGQQVTLRCSSQSGHNTVSWYQQALGQGPQFIFQYYREEENGRGNFPPRFSGLQFPNYSSELNVNALELDDSALYLCASSLRQGENTIYFGEGSWLTVV.

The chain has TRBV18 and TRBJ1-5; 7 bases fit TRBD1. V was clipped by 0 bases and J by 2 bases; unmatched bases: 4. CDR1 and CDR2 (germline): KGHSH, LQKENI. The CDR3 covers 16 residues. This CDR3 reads CASSPPGGVGNQPQHF. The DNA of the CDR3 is TGTGCCAGCTCACCACCAGGGGGCGTCGGCAATCAGCCCCAGCATTTT.

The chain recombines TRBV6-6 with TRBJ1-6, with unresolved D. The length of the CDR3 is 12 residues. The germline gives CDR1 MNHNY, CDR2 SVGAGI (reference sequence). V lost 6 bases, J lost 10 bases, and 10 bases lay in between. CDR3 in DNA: TGTGCCAGCAGGTCCGGTTCCTCACCCCTCCACTTT. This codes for CASRSGSSPLHF.

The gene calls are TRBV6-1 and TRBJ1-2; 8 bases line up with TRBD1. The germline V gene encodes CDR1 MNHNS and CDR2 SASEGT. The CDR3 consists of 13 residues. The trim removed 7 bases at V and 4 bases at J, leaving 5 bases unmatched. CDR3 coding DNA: TGTGCCAGCATCGTCGGACAGGGCTATGGCTACACCTTC. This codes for CASIVGQGYGYTF.

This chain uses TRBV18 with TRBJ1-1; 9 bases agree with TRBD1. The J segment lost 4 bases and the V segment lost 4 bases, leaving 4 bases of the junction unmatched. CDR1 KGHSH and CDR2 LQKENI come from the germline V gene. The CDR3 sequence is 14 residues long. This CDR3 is CASSRDRVGTEAFF. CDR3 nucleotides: TGTGCCAGCTCACGGGACAGGGTTGGCACTGAAGCTTTCTTT.

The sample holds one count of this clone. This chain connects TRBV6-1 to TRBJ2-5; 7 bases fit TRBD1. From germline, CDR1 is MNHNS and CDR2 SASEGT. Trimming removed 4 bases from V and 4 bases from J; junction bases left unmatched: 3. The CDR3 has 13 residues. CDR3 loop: CASSAHRGETQYF. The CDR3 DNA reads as TGTGCCAGCAGTGCCCACAGGGGAGAGACCCAGTACTTC.